The 11 T cell receptor beta chains below all came from one sample that was sequenced in a study of CD8 T cells in ankylosing spondylitis. These receptors' targets are unknown. The study's findings and limits: It appeared that ankylosing spondylitis blood was characterized by a TCR beta motif of roughly 8 highly homologous variants.

MiXCR, applied by TCRdb to the 5' RACE reads, yields one record per CDR3 protein. This table holds about 330,000 distinct CDR3 sequences, less than 10% found once. Sequenced input: blood, either unsorted or a sorted T cell fraction (not recorded which). These receptors were taken from a male donor with ankylosing spondylitis.

The rearrangement uses TRBV28 and TRBJ2-1, with TRBD2 as a possible D gene (5 bases). V gave up 4 bases and J gave up 15 bases, with 19 bases separating them. CDR3 size: 13 residues. The germline V gene has CDR1 MDHEN and CDR2 SYDVKM. CDR3 region: CASSWVAGGDLFF. The CDR3 DNA is TGTGCCAGCAGTTGGGTCGCGGGTGGAGATCTGTTCTTC. The full variable domain, in which reference TRBV28 and TRBJ2-1 provide the parts outside the CDR3, is DVKVTQSSRYLVKRTGEKVFLECVQDMDHENMFWYRQDPGLGLRLIYFSYDVKMKEKGDIPEGYSVSREKKERFSLILESASTNQTSMYLCASSWVAGGDLFFGPGTRLTVL.

This clonotype was observed many times. The CDR3 spells CATSDISDHNEQFF. The CDR3 DNA is TGTGCCACCAGTGATATCTCGGATCACAATGAGCAGTTCTTC. The rearrangement joins TRBV24-1 to TRBJ2-1; D is unclear. The V gene lost 3 bases and the J gene lost 5 bases, with 10 bases spanning the gap. Per germline, CDR1 KGHDR and CDR2 SFDVKD. This CDR3 region has 14 residues.

This clonotype was observed many times. The rearrangement uses TRBV27 and TRBJ1-1; D is unclear. The length of the CDR3 is 13 residues. The germline CDR1 and CDR2 sequences are MNHEY and SMNVEV (reference sequence). The V gene lost 6 bases and the J gene lost 1 base, with 9 bases spanning the gap. The CDR3 sequence: CASSSLSNTEAFF. CDR3 coding DNA: TGTGCCAGCAGCTCCCTATCGAACACTGAAGCTTTCTTT.

The chain recombines TRBV7-9 with TRBJ2-3; unclear D gene. The CDR3 runs 12 residues. With 3 bases removed from V and 5 bases from J, the gap between germline ends came to 6 bases. Germline CDR1 reads SEHNR; CDR2 reads FQNEAQ (reference sequence). CDR3 region: CASSFLQDTQYF. The CDR3, as DNA: TGTGCCAGCAGCTTCCTTCAAGATACGCAGTATTTT.

This clonotype was seen more than once but under ten times. The chain carries TRBV18 and TRBJ2-7; TRBD1 might be the D (6 bases). The CDR3 has 14 amino acids. V lost 5 bases and J lost 3, with 14 bases in between. Looked up from germline, CDR1 is KGHSH and CDR2 is LQKENI. The CDR3 bases are TGTGCCAGCTCAGCCCGGACAGTCTACTACGAGCAGTACTTC. Protein sequence: CASSARTVYYEQYF.

This clonotype appeared many times. The chain uses TRBV12-3 or TRBV12-4 and TRBJ1-1; the D is unclear. The CDR3 is 11 amino acids. Trimming left V 3 bases short and J 4 bases short, with 3 bases between. The CDR3 region has the DNA TGTGCCAGCAGTTTTAGCACTGAAGCTTTCTTT. It encodes CASSFSTEAFF.

This clonotype was seen at least ten times. The V and J genes are TRBV11-1 and TRBJ2-3, with TRBD1 identical over 10 bases. CDR3 length: 18 residues. Per the germline V gene, CDR1 is SGHAT and CDR2 is FQDESV (reference sequence). V was clipped by 2 bases and J by 4 bases; unmatched bases: 12. The CDR3 loop is CASSLPGQGLFGPDTQYF. In DNA form, the CDR3 reads TGTGCCAGCAGCTTACCGGGACAGGGGTTGTTTGGACCAGATACGCAGTATTTT.

This rearrangement joins TRBV7-8 to TRBJ2-5; D might be TRBD2 (5 bases). In germline, CDR1 is SGHVS, CDR2 FQNEAQ. The CDR3 totals 14 residues. Trimming left V 8 bases short and J 2 bases short, with 15 bases between. Here the CDR3 reads CASRRSQRQETQYF. The CDR3 coding sequence is TGTGCCAGCCGGAGAAGCCAGCGGCAAGAGACCCAGTACTTC.

This clonotype was seen at least ten times. The chain combines TRBV11-2 with TRBJ2-3, with TRBD2 matching over 11 bases. The ends lost 6 bases at V and 1 base at J; junction bases unmatched: 3. The CDR3 covers 15 residues. The germline V gene encodes CDR1 SGHAT and CDR2 FQNNGV. The CDR3 DNA reads TGTGCCAGCAGAGTTAGCGGGAGGGGCACAGATACGCAGTATTTT. This translates into CASRVSGRGTDTQYF.

This clonotype was counted ten times or more. This chain uses TRBV4-1 with TRBJ2-7; D is unresolved. CDR3 length equals 13 residues. The germline CDR1 and CDR2 sequences are MGHRA and YSYEKL. Trimming cost V 5 bases and J 5 bases, with 13 bases left between them. The CDR3 protein is CASSYSTDNEQYF. CDR3 sequence (DNA): TGCGCCAGCAGCTATTCCACCGACAACGAGCAGTACTTC.

This clonotype appeared a few times. The chain carries TRBV6-5 and TRBJ2-3; 9 nucleotides agree with TRBD2. Germline assignment: CDR1 MNHEY and CDR2 SVGAGI. The CDR3 covers 16 residues. J lost 8 bases, V lost 0 bases, and 9 bases had no gene match. The CDR3 bases are TGTGCCAGCAGTTACTCAGGGACTAGCCGGGTGTCTACGCAGTATTTT. Encoded protein: CASSYSGTSRVSTQYF.